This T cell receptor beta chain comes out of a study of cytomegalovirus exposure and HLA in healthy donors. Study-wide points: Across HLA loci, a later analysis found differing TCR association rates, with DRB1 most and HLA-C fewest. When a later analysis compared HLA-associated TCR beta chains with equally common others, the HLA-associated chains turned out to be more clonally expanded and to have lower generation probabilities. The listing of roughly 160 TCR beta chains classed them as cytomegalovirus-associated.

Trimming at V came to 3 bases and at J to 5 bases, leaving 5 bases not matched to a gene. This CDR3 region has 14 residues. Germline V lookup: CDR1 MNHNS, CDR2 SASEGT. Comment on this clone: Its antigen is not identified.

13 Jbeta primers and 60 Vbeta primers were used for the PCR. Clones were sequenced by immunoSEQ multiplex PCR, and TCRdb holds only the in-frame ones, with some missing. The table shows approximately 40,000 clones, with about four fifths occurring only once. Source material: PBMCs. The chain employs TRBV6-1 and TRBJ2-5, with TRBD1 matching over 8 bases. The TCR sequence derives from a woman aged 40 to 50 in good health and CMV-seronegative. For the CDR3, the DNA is TGTGCCAGCAGTGATAGACAGGGGTGGGAGACCCAGTACTTC. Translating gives CASSDRQGWETQYF.